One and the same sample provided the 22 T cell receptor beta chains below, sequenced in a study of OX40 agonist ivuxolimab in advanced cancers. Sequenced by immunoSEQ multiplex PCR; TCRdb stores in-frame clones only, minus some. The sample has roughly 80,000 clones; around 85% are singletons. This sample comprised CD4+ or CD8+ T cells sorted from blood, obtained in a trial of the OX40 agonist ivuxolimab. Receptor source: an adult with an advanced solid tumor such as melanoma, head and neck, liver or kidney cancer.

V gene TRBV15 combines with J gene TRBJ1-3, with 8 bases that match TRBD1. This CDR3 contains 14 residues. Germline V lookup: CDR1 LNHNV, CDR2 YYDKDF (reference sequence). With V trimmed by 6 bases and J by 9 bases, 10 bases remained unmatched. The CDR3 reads CATRAGTGRGTIYF. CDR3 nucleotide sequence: TGTGCCACCAGGGCCGGGACAGGCAGGGGCACCATATATTTT.

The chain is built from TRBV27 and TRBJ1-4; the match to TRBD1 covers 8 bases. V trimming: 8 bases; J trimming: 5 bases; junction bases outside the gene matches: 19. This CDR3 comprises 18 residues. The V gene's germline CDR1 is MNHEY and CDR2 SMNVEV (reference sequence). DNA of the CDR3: TGTGCCAGCCAGGACCGGACAGGGAGATTGGGCTCAAATGAAAAACTGTTTTTT. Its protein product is CASQDRTGRLGSNEKLFF. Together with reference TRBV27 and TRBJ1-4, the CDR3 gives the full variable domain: EAQVTQNPRYLITVTGKKLTVTCSQNMNHEYMSWYRQDPGLGLRQIYYSMNVEVTDKGDVPEGYKVSRKEKRNFPLILESPSPNQTSLYFCASQDRTGRLGSNEKLFFGSGTQLSVL.

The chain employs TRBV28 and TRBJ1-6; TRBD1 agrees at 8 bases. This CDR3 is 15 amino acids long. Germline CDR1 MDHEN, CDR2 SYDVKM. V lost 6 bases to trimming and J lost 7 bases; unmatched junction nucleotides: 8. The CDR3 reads CASSPPGGGNSPLHF. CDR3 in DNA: TGTGCCAGCAGCCCCCCAGGGGGCGGGAATTCACCCCTCCACTTT.

CDR3 residues: CATSRDLRNEQFF. CDR3 bases: TGTGCCACCAGCAGAGATTTAAGGAATGAGCAGTTCTTC. The chain uses TRBV15 and TRBJ2-1; D not resolved. This CDR3 region has 13 residues. CDR1 and CDR2 from the germline V gene are LNHNV and YYDKDF (reference sequence). V was trimmed by 0 bases and J by 7 bases, leaving 7 bases between them.

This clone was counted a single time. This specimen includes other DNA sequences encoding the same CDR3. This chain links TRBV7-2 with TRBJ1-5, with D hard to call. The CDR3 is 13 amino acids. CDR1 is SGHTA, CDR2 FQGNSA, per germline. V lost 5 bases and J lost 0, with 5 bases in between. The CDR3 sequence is CASSPYSNQPQHF. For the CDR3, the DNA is TGTGCCAGCAGCCCCTATAGCAATCAGCCCCAGCATTTT.

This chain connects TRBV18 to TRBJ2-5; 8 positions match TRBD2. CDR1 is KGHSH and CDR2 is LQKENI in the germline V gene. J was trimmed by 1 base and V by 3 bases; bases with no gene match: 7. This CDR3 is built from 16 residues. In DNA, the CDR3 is TGTGCCAGCTCACCGGAAGCGGCGGGGGGCCAAGAGACCCAGTACTTC. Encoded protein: CASSPEAAGGQETQYF. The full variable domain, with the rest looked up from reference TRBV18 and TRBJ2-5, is NAGVMQNPRHLVRRRGQEARLRCSPMKGHSHVYWYRQLPEEGLKFMVYLQKENIIDESGMPKERFSAEFPKEGPSILRIQQVVRGDSAAYFCASSPEAAGGQETQYFGPGTRLLVL.

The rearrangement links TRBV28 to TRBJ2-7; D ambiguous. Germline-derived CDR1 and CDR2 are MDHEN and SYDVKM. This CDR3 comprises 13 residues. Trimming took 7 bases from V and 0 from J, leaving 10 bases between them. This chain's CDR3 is CASKLLSSYEQYF. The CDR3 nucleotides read TGTGCCAGCAAATTATTAAGCTCCTACGAGCAGTACTTC.

Written as DNA, the CDR3 is TGCGCCAGCAGTGGTTTGGTGGGACACAAGAACACTGAAGCTTTCTTT. This encodes CASSGLVGHKNTEAFF. V gene TRBV5-1 combines with J gene TRBJ1-1, with a possible D match to TRBD1 (6 bases). Per germline, CDR1 SGHRS and CDR2 YFSETQ. Trimming removed 5 bases from V and 1 base from J, with 18 bases in between. The CDR3 is 16 residues long.

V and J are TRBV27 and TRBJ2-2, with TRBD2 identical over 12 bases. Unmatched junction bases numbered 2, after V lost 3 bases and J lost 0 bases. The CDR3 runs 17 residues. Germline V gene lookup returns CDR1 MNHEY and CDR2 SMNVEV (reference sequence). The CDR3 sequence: CASSFGTSGSNTGELFF. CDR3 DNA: TGTGCCAGCAGTTTTGGGACTAGCGGGTCGAACACCGGGGAGCTGTTTTTT.

Written as DNA, the CDR3 is TGTGCCAGCAGCTTAAGTGGCTCTGAAGCTTTCTTT. Protein: CASSLSGSEAFF. This chain uses TRBV7-3 with TRBJ1-1; no clear D. Trimming removed 1 base from V and 6 bases from J, with 6 bases in between. Germline V CDR1 and CDR2: SGHTA, FQGTGA. There are 12 residues in the CDR3.

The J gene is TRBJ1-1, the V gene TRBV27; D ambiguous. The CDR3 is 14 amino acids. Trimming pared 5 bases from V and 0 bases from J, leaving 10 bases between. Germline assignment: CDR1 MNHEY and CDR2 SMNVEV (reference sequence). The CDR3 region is CASSPPGLNTEAFF. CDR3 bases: TGTGCCAGCAGTCCCCCCGGGTTGAACACTGAAGCTTTCTTT.

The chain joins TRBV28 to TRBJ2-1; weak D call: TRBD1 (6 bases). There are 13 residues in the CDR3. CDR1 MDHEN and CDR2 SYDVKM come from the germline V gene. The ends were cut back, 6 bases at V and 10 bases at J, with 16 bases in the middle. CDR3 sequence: CASSPDRISEQFF. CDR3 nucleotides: TGTGCCAGCAGCCCTGACAGGATTTCGGAGCAGTTCTTC.

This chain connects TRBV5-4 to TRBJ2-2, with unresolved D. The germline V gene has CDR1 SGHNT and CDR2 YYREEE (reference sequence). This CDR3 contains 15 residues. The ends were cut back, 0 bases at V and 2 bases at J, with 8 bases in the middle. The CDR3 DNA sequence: TGTGCCAGCAGCTTGGGATTCTCAAACACCGGGGAGCTGTTTTTT. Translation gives CASSLGFSNTGELFF.

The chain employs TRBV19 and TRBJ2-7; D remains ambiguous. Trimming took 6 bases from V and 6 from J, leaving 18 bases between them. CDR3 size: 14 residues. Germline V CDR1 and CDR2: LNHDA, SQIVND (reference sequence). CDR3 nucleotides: TGTGCCAGTAGCTGGAAGGGCTTGGCCTCCGAGCAGTACTTC. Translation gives CASSWKGLASEQYF.

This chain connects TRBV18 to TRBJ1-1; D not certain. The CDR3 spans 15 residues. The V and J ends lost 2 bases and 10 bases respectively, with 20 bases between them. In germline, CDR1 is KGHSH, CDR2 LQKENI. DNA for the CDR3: TGTGCCAGCTCACCATACCTCAACCCGGCGGAGGGAGCTTTCTTT. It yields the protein CASSPYLNPAEGAFF.

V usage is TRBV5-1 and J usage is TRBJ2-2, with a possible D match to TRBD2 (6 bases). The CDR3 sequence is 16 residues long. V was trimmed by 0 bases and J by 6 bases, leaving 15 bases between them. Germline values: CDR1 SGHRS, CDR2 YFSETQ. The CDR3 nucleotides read TGCGCCAGCAGCTTGGTCTGGCGGGGAGGTGCCGGGGAGCTGTTTTTT. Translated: CASSLVWRGGAGELFF.

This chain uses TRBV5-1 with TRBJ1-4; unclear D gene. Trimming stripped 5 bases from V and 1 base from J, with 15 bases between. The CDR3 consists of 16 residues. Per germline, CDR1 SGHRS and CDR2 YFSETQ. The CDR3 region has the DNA TGCGCCAGCAGATTAACTAACAGTCAAACTAATGAAAAACTGTTTTTT. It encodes CASRLTNSQTNEKLFF.

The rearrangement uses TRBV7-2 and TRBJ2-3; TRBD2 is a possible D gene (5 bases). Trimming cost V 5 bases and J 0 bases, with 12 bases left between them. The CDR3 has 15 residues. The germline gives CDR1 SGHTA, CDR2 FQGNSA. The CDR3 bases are TGTGCCAGCAGCGATTACGGGGTTAGCACAGATACGCAGTATTTT. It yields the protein CASSDYGVSTDTQYF.

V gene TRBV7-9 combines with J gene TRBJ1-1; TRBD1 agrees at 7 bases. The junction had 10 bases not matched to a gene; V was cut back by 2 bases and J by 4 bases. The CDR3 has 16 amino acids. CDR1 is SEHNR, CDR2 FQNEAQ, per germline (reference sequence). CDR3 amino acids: CASSLLKTGASTEAFF. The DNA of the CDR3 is TGTGCCAGCAGCTTACTAAAAACAGGGGCCAGCACTGAAGCTTTCTTT.

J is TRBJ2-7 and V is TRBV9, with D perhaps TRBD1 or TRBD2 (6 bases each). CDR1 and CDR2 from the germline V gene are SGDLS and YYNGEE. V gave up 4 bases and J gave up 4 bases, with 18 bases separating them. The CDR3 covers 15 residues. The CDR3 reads CASSSSAGHFYEQYF. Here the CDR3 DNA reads TGTGCCAGCAGCTCCTCGGCGGGACACTTTTACGAGCAGTACTTC.

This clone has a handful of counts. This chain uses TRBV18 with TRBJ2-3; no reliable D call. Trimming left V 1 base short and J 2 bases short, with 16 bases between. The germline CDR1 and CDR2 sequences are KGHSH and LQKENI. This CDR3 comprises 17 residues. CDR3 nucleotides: TGTGCCAGCTCACCACTGGCACCCCAAAGGAACACAGATACGCAGTATTTT. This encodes CASSPLAPQRNTDTQYF.

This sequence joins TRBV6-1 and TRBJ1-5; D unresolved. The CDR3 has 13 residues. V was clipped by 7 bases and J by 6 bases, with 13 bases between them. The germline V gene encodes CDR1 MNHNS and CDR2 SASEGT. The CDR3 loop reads CASIRFKGQPQHF. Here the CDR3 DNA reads TGTGCCAGCATTCGATTCAAAGGTCAGCCCCAGCATTTT.